What follows are 32 T cell receptor beta chains derived from one specimen sequenced in a study of low-dose radiotherapy and immunotherapy resistance in tumors. TCR amplification involved 20 PCR cycles with a constant-region primer and V-primer adapter. A single record per CDR3 protein comes from TCRdb applying MiXCR to the reads. The sample carries about 52,000 distinct CDR3 sequences, approximately 35% recorded once. As to time point: after trial treatment. Treatment in this sample: LDRT plus nivolumab, ipilimumab, low-dose cyclophosphamide and aspirin (RACIN trial). The material sequenced was PBMCs, taken after low-dose radiotherapy plus immunotherapy. The receptor set was obtained from a male donor with rectosigmoid adenocarcinoma.

The rearrangement joins TRBV29-1 to TRBJ2-2; tentative D call: TRBD1 (5 bases). The V end was cut by 6 bases, the J end by 6 bases, with 14 bases between. This CDR3 comprises 13 residues. CDR1 and CDR2 from the germline V gene are SQVTM and ANQGSEA. In DNA, the CDR3 is TGCAGCGTGTCCTCAGGGTTTTCCGGGGAGCTGTTTTTT. It yields the protein CSVSSGFSGELFF.

The rearrangement links TRBV6-5 to TRBJ2-7; D is undetermined. V shed 5 bases and J shed 4 bases, with 15 bases lying between them. Germline V gene data show CDR1 as MNHEY and CDR2 as SVGAGI. The CDR3 has 14 amino acids. Here the CDR3 DNA reads TGTGCCAGCAGTCCAGTCAACACCCCTTACGAGCAGTACTTC. This gives the protein CASSPVNTPYEQYF.

Judged by abundance, this clonotype is medium-sized. This chain joins TRBV7-3 and TRBJ2-1; no definite D call. This CDR3 contains 15 residues. V gave up 4 bases and J gave up 4 bases, with 14 bases separating them. The germline V gene encodes CDR1 SGHTA and CDR2 FQGTGA. The CDR3 protein is CASSSYGGAYNEQFF. The CDR3 region has the DNA TGTGCCAGCAGCTCGTACGGCGGAGCTTACAATGAGCAGTTCTTC.

In its sample, this clonotype was seen a few times. This sequence joins TRBV5-1 and TRBJ1-2, with D possibly TRBD1 on 5 matching bases. V shed 6 bases and J shed 0 bases, with 15 bases lying between them. This CDR3 comprises 15 residues. CDR1 and CDR2 (germline): SGHRS, YFSETQ. The CDR3 DNA reads TGCGCCAGCATCCCTAGGCCGGGACCTAACTATGGCTACACCTTC. As protein: CASIPRPGPNYGYTF.

This clonotype was detected many times. The V and J genes are TRBV4-1 and TRBJ2-1; the D is unclear. The CDR3 contains 16 residues. V gave up 6 bases and J gave up 0 bases, with 15 bases separating them. The germline CDR1 and CDR2 sequences are MGHRA and YSYEKL. The CDR3 reads CASSALGSISYNEQFF. The DNA of the CDR3 is TGCGCCAGCAGTGCCCTGGGGTCGATCTCCTACAATGAGCAGTTCTTC.

The chain carries TRBV2 and TRBJ2-7; D not resolved. The CDR3 is 12 amino acids. CDR1 SNHLY and CDR2 FYNNEI come from the germline V gene. V gave up 6 bases and J gave up 0 bases, with 6 bases separating them. The CDR3 DNA reads TGTGCCAGCAGAACCCCCTCCTACGAGCAGTACTTC. Its protein product is CASRTPSYEQYF.

This clonotype was counted ten times or more. The DNA of the CDR3 is TGTGCCATAGACCAGCGGGAGGGCGGCGAGCAGTACTTC. The encoded protein is CAIDQREGGEQYF. The chain uses TRBV2 and TRBJ2-7, with 10 nucleotides matching TRBD2. Germline CDR1 is SNHLY and CDR2 is FYNNEI. V was clipped by 10 bases and J by 6 bases; unmatched bases: 9. This CDR3 contains 13 residues.

The V and J genes are TRBV6-1 and TRBJ2-6; D is ambiguous. With 2 bases removed from V and 0 bases from J, the gap between germline ends came to 11 bases. CDR1 and CDR2 from the germline V gene are MNHNS and SASEGT. This CDR3 has 17 residues. The CDR3 reads CASSEPSNPSGANVLTF. The CDR3 nucleotides are TGTGCCAGCAGTGAACCATCTAACCCCTCTGGGGCCAACGTCCTGACTTTC.

At least ten counts were recorded for this clonotype. The chain employs TRBV28 and TRBJ1-6; D gene unclear. Trimming took off 10 bases at V and 4 bases at J, with 11 bases between the two ends. Looked up from germline, CDR1 is MDHEN and CDR2 is SYDVKM. CDR3 length: 13 residues. CDR3 protein: CATPSMYNSPLHF. DNA for the CDR3: TGTGCCACCCCGTCCATGTATAATTCACCCCTCCACTTT.

This clonotype was seen ten or more times. This chain connects TRBV9 to TRBJ2-1; D is perhaps TRBD2 (5 bases). V was shortened by 5 bases and J by 4 bases, with 16 bases between the two germline ends. Germline CDR1 is SGDLS and CDR2 is YYNGEE. The CDR3 consists of 15 residues. In DNA, the CDR3 is TGTGCCAGCAGTAGAGGGCTATCCGATTACAATGAGCAGTTCTTC. As protein: CASSRGLSDYNEQFF.

In its sample, this clonotype was seen many times. This chain connects TRBV29-1 to TRBJ2-1; 9 nucleotides line up with TRBD2. The trim removed 6 bases at V and 7 bases at J, leaving 10 bases unmatched. CDR3 size: 14 residues. Germline CDR1 is SQVTM and CDR2 is ANQGSEA. The CDR3 DNA is TGCAGCGTGGCCCTCTTGAGCGGGGGGAATGAGCAGTTCTTC. Protein: CSVALLSGGNEQFF.

J is TRBJ1-1 and V is TRBV27; 11 bases agree with TRBD1. CDR1 and CDR2 from the germline V gene are MNHEY and SMNVEV (reference sequence). Trimming took 5 bases from V and 7 from J; bases not matched to a gene: 6. This CDR3 has 14 amino acids. The DNA of the CDR3 is TGTGCCAGCAGTATGGACAGGGGGCTTGGTGAAGCTTTCTTT. As protein: CASSMDRGLGEAFF.

This clonotype has a handful of counts. This sequence joins TRBV19 and TRBJ1-6; D is unresolved. The CDR3 totals 15 residues. The germline V and J ends were trimmed by 10 bases and 1 base, with 14 bases remaining between them. Germline V gene data show CDR1 as LNHDA and CDR2 as SQIVND (reference sequence). The CDR3 bases are TGTGCCACTACTGGGGAGGCTTCCTATAATTCACCCCTCCACTTT. It encodes CATTGEASYNSPLHF.

The chain links TRBV5-8 to TRBJ2-7, with TRBD2 identical over 12 bases. The CDR3 is 16 residues long. With V trimmed by 4 bases and J by 0 bases, 5 bases remained unmatched. CDR1 SGHTS and CDR2 YDEGEE come from the germline V gene. This CDR3 is CASSPRTSGASYEQYF. The CDR3 nucleotides read TGTGCCAGCAGCCCTCGGACTAGCGGGGCCTCCTACGAGCAGTACTTC.

This clonotype occurred many times. The chain employs TRBV6-2 or TRBV6-3 and TRBJ1-3; D remains ambiguous. Trimming pared 7 bases from V and 2 bases from J, leaving 3 bases between. Per germline, CDR1 MNHEY and CDR2 SVGEGT. The CDR3 covers 11 residues. CDR3 amino acids: CASKTGNTIYF. For the CDR3, the DNA is TGTGCCAGCAAGACTGGAAACACCATATATTTT.

The chain is built from TRBV23-1 and TRBJ2-5; 8 bases are a match to TRBD1. TRBV23-1 is annotated as an ORF whose role is uncertain. V lost 3 bases, J lost 4 bases, and 13 bases stayed unmatched. The CDR3 is 17 amino acids. DNA for the CDR3: TGCGCCAGCAGTCAGAGTCGACGGGACACAGGGGGAGAGACCCAGTACTTC. Translating it yields CASSQSRRDTGGETQYF.

Comment on this clonotype: A clone one base away is much larger, so this may be a read error. This likely comes from a read error, as the CDR3 has no conserved phenylalanine or tryptophan at its end. V gene TRBV27 combines with J gene TRBJ2-3, with 9 positions matching TRBD2. This CDR3 is 18 amino acids long. Per the germline V gene, CDR1 is MNHEY and CDR2 is SMNVEV (reference sequence). The DNA of the CDR3 is TGCGCCAGCAGTGCCCCCGTGGCTAGCGGGGAAAGCACAGATACGCAGTATTCT. As protein: CASSAPVASGESTDTQYS.

This clonotype was seen many times. V usage is TRBV28 and J usage is TRBJ1-1, with D unclear. Germline assignment: CDR1 MDHEN and CDR2 SYDVKM. V lost 2 bases to trimming and J lost 2 bases, with 12 bases between them. The CDR3 is made up of 15 amino acids. As DNA, the CDR3 is TGTGCCAGCAGTTTAAGAGGGATGGGAAACACTGAAGCTTTCTTT. This codes for CASSLRGMGNTEAFF.

This chain joins TRBV29-1 and TRBJ1-4; 8 nucleotides line up with TRBD1. This CDR3 spans 12 amino acids. Germline assignment: CDR1 SQVTM and CDR2 ANQGSEA. The V and J ends lost 7 bases and 7 bases, in that order; junction bases with no gene match: 5. CDR3 loop: CSGGQGGEKLFF. CDR3 DNA: TGCAGCGGTGGACAGGGTGGTGAAAAACTGTTTTTT.

V usage is TRBV6-2 or TRBV6-3 and J usage is TRBJ2-7; D remains unclear. Germline CDR1 is MNHEY and CDR2 is SVGEGT. Trimming took 7 bases from V and 6 from J, leaving 13 bases between them. CDR3 length: 12 residues. CDR3 residues: CASTTFSAEQYF. For the CDR3, the DNA is TGTGCCAGCACAACGTTCTCGGCCGAGCAGTACTTC.

This clonotype was observed many times. The genes are TRBV28 and TRBJ2-3; 12 nucleotides match TRBD2. V dropped 1 base and J dropped 2; count of bases not matched to a gene: 7. The CDR3 extends over 18 amino acids. Germline V gene lookup returns CDR1 MDHEN and CDR2 SYDVKM. CDR3 sequence (DNA): TGTGCCAGCAGTTTATTTTCCGCTAGCGGGAGGGACACAGATACGCAGTATTTT. Translating it yields CASSLFSASGRDTDTQYF.

This clonotype was detected many times. The chain couples TRBV11-2 to TRBJ2-5; the D gene is possibly TRBD2 (5 bases). Trimming took off 1 base at V and 5 bases at J, with 11 bases between the two ends. The germline V gene has CDR1 SGHAT and CDR2 FQNNGV. The CDR3 has 14 amino acids. The CDR3: CASSLVPSWETQYF. The CDR3 bases are TGTGCCAGCAGCTTAGTTCCTAGCTGGGAGACCCAGTACTTC.

In this sample, this clonotype turned up many times. This sequence joins TRBV7-2 and TRBJ2-1, with D perhaps matching TRBD1 (5 bases). The CDR3 is 15 residues long. Trimming shortened V by 0 bases and J by 7 bases, and 13 bases separated the two germline ends. Germline CDR1 reads SGHTA; CDR2 reads FQGNSA. The CDR3 DNA follows: TGTGCCAGCAGCTTAGCGTCCAGGGTAGGGAATGAGCAGTTCTTC. Its protein product is CASSLASRVGNEQFF.

The genes are TRBV5-1 and TRBJ2-7, with no clear D. There are 14 residues in the CDR3. V was shortened by 5 bases and J by 1 base, with 13 bases between the two germline ends. CDR1 is SGHRS and CDR2 is YFSETQ in the germline V gene. The CDR3 sequence is CASRPDGSSYEQYF. The DNA of the CDR3 is TGCGCCAGCAGACCCGACGGATCATCCTACGAGCAGTACTTC.

Turning to this clonotype: Given a far larger clone just one base away, this is likely a sequencing read error. The CDR3 coding sequence is TGTGCCAGCAGCCCCTCAACGAGCTCCTACAATGAGCAGTACTTC. Its protein product is CASSPSTSSYNEQYF. This rearrangement joins TRBV7-2 to TRBJ2-5; D gene uncertain. Germline V gene data show CDR1 as SGHTA and CDR2 as FQGNSA. V was clipped by 5 bases and J by 11 bases, with 24 bases between them. The CDR3 has 15 amino acids.

V and J are TRBV2 and TRBJ1-2; D may be TRBD1 (5 bases). V was pared by 2 bases and J by 8 bases, with 15 bases between. The CDR3 is 14 residues long. Germline V gives CDR1 SNHLY, CDR2 FYNNEI. The CDR3 bases are TGTGCCAGCAGTGAAAGGGACGTGGGAGAAGGCTACACCTTC. As protein: CASSERDVGEGYTF.

Notes on this clonotype: No DNA is shown, since the ends of the CDR3 on it are uncertain; the CDR3 is the one TCRdb lists. The rearrangement links TRBV6-1 to TRBJ2-2; the listed D gene, TRBD2, was not tested against the DNA. Germline-derived CDR1 and CDR2 are MNHNS and SASEGT. The CDR3 spans 18 residues, counting both ends. The CDR3 reads CASLRAGGPTGELFFFFF.

This clonotype was picked up many times. The chain uses TRBV5-1 and TRBJ2-5; TRBD1 aligns across 8 bases. Germline trimming cut 3 bases from V and 5 bases from J; bases unmatched to any gene: 3. The germline V gene has CDR1 SGHRS and CDR2 YFSETQ. CDR3 size: 13 residues. DNA for the CDR3: TGCGCCAGCAGCTCCAGGGGGCCCGAGACCCAGTACTTC. This translates into CASSSRGPETQYF.

The V call is TRBV4-2, the J call TRBJ2-7; the match to TRBD1 covers 8 bases. The CDR3 consists of 15 residues. Germline-derived CDR1 and CDR2 are LGHNA and YNFKEQ. Losses at the gene ends were 1 base for V and 3 bases for J; bases not matched to a gene: 5. The CDR3 here is CASSQAQQGGYEQYF. The CDR3 DNA reads as TGTGCCAGCAGCCAAGCGCAACAGGGGGGCTACGAGCAGTACTTC.

The gene calls are TRBV28 and TRBJ2-5; 9 nucleotides line up with TRBD1. V dropped 5 bases and J dropped 7; count of bases not matched to a gene: 20. CDR1 is MDHEN, CDR2 SYDVKM, per germline. This CDR3 has 18 amino acids. The CDR3 bases are TGTGCCAGCAGTCCACAATCCCTCTACAGGGGGCCGCCAGGGACCCAGTACTTC. Translating it yields CASSPQSLYRGPPGTQYF.

This clonotype was detected many times. The V gene is TRBV11-2, the J gene TRBJ2-1; 12 bases line up with TRBD2. The CDR3 totals 17 residues. Germline CDR1 is SGHAT and CDR2 is FQNNGV. J lost 8 bases, V lost 1 base, and 9 bases had no gene match. In DNA, the CDR3 is TGTGCCAGCAGCTTAGGCCAACTAGCGGGAGGTCGGGATGAGCAGTTCTTC. It translates to CASSLGQLAGGRDEQFF.

This clonotype was seen more than once but under ten times. This chain connects TRBV9 to TRBJ1-6; D unresolved. Germline-derived CDR1 and CDR2 are SGDLS and YYNGEE. The CDR3 is 14 amino acids. The germline V and J ends were trimmed by 3 bases and 10 bases, with 14 bases remaining between them. The CDR3 DNA reads as TGTGCCAGCAGCGCGACGTACGGGCAATCACCCCTCCACTTT. Amino acids: CASSATYGQSPLHF.